This TCR beta chain was retrieved from a study of neurological immune-mediated disorders. Many counts were recorded for this clonotype. TCRdb used MiXCR to reprocess the 5' RACE reads, holding one entry per CDR3 protein. This table holds tens of thousands of distinct CDR3 sequences, approximately 5.8% found once. CDR3 length equals 16 residues. The V gene's germline CDR1 is DFQATT and CDR2 SNEGSKA (reference sequence). The V gene end was trimmed by 6 bases and the J gene end by 0 bases; junction bases not matched to a gene: 11. The sequenced sample was CD4+ T cells from blood. The clonotype was recovered from a woman in her late teens or twenties with multiple sclerosis. The chain employs TRBV20-1 and TRBJ2-7; 10 bases line up with TRBD2. The CDR3 DNA is TGCAGTGCGCCATCCCCTAGCGGGGGAGTCTCCTACGAGCAGTACTTC. Translation: CSAPSPSGGVSYEQYF.